This record covers a single TCR beta chain. What it recognizes is unknown. TCRdb reprocessed the 5' RACE reads with MiXCR, giving one entry per CDR3 protein. The sample has 350,000 to 550,000 distinct CDR3 sequences; 15% to 20% are singletons. This entry is derived from a study of T cells after yellow fever vaccination. Trimming stripped 0 bases from V and 6 bases from J, with 14 bases between. CDR1 is MGHRA, CDR2 YSYEKL, per germline. This CDR3 has 16 amino acids. Study-wide results and limits: Most primary-vaccination clones reappeared after the booster (about 96% CD4, more than 70% CD8).

The source of this sequence is a man between 18 and 35 years old who received the YFV17D yellow fever vaccine. The sample consisted of PBMCs, taken before the yellow fever booster vaccination. V usage is TRBV4-1 and J usage is TRBJ2-2; D is unresolved. In DNA form, the CDR3 reads TGCGCCAGCAGCCAAGATTGGAAAGGGTCGGCCGGGGAGCTGTTTTTT. Its protein product is CASSQDWKGSAGELFF.